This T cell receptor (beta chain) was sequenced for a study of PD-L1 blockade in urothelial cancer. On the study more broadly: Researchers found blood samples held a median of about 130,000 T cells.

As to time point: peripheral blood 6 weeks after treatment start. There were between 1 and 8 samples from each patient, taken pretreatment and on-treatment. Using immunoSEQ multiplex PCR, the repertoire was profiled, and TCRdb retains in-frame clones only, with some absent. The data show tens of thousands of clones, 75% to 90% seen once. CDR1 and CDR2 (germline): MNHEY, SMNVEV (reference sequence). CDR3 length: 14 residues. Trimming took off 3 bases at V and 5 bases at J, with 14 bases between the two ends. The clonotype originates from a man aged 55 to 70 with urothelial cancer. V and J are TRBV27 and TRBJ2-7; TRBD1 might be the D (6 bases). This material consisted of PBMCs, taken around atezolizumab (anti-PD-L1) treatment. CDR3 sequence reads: CASSFADSSHEQYF. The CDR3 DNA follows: TGTGCCAGCAGTTTTGCGGACAGTAGCCACGAGCAGTACTTC.